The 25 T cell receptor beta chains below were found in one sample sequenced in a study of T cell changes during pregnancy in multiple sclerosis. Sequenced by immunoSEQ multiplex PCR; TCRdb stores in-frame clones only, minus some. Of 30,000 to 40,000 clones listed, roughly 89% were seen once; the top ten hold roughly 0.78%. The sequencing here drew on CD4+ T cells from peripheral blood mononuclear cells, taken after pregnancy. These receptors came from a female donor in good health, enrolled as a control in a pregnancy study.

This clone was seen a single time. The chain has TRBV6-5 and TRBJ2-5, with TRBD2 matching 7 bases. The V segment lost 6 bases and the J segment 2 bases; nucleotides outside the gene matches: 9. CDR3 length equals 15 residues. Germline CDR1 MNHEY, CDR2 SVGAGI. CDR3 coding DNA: TGTGCCAGCAGCCTGAAAGCGGGGACGCAAGAGACCCAGTACTTC. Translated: CASSLKAGTQETQYF.

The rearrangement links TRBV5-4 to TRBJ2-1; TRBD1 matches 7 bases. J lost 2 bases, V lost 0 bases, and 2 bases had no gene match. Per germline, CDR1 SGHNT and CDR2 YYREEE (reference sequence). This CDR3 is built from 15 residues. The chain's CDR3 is CASSLGGTAYNEQFF. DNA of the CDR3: TGTGCCAGCAGCTTGGGTGGGACAGCCTACAATGAGCAGTTCTTC.

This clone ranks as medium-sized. In nucleotides, the CDR3 is TGTGCCAGCAGAGGCGGGAGTAAGGAGCAGTACTTC. Translation: CASRGGSKEQYF. The rearrangement uses TRBV27 and TRBJ2-7; 7 bases agree with TRBD2. The CDR3 length is 12 residues. Germline V gene data show CDR1 as MNHEY and CDR2 as SMNVEV (reference sequence). Trimming cost V 6 bases and J 7 bases; bases outside gene matches: 6.

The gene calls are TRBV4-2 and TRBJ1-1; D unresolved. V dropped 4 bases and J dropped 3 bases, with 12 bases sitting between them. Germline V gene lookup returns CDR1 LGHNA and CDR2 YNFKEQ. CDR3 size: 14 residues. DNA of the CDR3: TGTGCCAGCAGCCTCGCGTTCTCCGACACTGAAGCTTTCTTT. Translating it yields CASSLAFSDTEAFF.

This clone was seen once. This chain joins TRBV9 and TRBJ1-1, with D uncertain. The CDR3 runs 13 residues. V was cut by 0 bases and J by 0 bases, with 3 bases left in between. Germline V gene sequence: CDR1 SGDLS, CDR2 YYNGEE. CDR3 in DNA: TGTGCCAGCAGCGTAGATATGAACACTGAAGCTTTCTTT. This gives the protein CASSVDMNTEAFF.

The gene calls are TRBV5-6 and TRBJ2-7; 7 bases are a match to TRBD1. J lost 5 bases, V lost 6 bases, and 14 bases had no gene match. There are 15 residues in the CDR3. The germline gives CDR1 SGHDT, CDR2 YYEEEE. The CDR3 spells CASNFLQGIVDEQYF. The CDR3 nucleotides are TGTGCCAGCAATTTTCTACAGGGGATAGTGGACGAGCAGTACTTC.

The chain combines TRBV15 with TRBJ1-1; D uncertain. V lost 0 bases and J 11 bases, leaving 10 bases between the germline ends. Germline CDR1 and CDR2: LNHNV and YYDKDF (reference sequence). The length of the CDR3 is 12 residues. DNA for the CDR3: TGTGCCACCAGCAGAGACAGTCTGGTGGCTTTCTTT. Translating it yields CATSRDSLVAFF. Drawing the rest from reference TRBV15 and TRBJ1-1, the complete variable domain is DAMVIQNPRYQVTQFGKPVTLSCSQTLNHNVMYWYQQKSSQAPKLLFHYYDKDFNNEADTPDNFQSRRPNTSFCFLDIRSPGLGDTAMYLCATSRDSLVAFFGQGTRLTVV.

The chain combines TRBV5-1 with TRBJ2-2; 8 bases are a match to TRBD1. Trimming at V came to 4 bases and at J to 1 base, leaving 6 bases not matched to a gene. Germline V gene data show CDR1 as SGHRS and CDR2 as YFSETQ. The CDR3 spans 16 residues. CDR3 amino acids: CASSRRQGMNTGELFF. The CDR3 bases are TGCGCCAGCAGCCGTCGACAGGGGATGAACACCGGGGAGCTGTTTTTT.

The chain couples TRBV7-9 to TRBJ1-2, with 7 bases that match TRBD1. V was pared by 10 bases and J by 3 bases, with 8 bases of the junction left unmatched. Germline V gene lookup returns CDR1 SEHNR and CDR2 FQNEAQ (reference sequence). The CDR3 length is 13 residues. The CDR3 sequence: CATGGGGDYGYTF. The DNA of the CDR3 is TGTGCCACCGGTGGAGGGGGCGACTATGGCTACACCTTC.

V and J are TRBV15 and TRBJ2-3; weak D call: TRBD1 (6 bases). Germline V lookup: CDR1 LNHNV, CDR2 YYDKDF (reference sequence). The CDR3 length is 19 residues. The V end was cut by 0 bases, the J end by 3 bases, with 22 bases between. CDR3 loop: CATSRDGKQGKLGTDTQYF. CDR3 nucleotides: TGTGCCACCAGCAGAGACGGAAAACAGGGCAAGTTGGGGACAGATACGCAGTATTTT.

The CDR3 DNA is TGTGCCAGCAGTTCAGCGGGAGTCCCCCAAGAGACCCAGTACTTC. Translating it yields CASSSAGVPQETQYF. This sequence joins TRBV2 and TRBJ2-5, with TRBD2 matching over 8 bases. V dropped 5 bases and J dropped 1; count of bases not matched to a gene: 6. This CDR3 has 15 residues. From germline, CDR1 is SNHLY and CDR2 FYNNEI.

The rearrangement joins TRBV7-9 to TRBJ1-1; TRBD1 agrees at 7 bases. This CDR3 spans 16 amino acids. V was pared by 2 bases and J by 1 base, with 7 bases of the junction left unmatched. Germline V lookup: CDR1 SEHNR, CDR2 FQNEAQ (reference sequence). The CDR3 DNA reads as TGTGCCAGCAGCTTACCGGCAGGGGGAAGGAACACTGAAGCTTTCTTT. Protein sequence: CASSLPAGGRNTEAFF.

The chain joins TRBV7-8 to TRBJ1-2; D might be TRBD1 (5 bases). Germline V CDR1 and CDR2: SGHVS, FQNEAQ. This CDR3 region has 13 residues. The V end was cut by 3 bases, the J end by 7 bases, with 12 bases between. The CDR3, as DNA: TGTGCCAGCAGCTTGACAGAAAGGTCTGGCTACACCTTC. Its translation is CASSLTERSGYTF.

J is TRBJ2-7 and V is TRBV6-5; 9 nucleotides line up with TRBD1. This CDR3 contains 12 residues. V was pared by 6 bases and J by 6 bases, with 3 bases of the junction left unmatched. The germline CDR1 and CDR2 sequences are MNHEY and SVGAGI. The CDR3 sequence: CASSGTGFEQYF. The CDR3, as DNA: TGTGCCAGCAGCGGGACAGGGTTCGAGCAGTACTTC.

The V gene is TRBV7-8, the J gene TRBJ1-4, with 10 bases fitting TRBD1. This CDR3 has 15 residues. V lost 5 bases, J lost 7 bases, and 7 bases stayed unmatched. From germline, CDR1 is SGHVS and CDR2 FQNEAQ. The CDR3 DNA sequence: TGTGCCAGCAGCCCCGACAGGGGGCGGTCTGAAAAACTGTTTTTT. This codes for CASSPDRGRSEKLFF. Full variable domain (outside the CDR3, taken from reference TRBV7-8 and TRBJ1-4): GAGVSQSPRYKVAKRGQDVALRCDPISGHVSLFWYQQALGQGPEFLTYFQNEAQLDKSGLPSDRFFAERPEGSVSTLKIQRTQQEDSAVYLCASSPDRGRSEKLFFGSGTQLSVL.

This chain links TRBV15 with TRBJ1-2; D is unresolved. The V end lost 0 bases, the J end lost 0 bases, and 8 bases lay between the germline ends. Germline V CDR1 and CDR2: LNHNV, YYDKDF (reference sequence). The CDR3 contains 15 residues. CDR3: CATSREGRANYGYTF. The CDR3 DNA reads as TGTGCCACCAGCAGAGAGGGCAGAGCTAACTATGGCTACACCTTC.

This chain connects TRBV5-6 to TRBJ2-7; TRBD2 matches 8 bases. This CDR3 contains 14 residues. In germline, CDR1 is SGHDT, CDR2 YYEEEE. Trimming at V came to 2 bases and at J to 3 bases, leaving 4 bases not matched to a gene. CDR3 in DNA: TGTGCCAGCAGCTTAGAACGGGAGGGCTACGAGCAGTACTTC. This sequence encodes CASSLEREGYEQYF.

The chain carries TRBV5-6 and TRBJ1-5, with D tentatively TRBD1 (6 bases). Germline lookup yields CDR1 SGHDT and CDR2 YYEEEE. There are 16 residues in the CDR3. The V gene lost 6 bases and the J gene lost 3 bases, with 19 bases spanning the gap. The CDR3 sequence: CASTPPRDIYNQPQHF. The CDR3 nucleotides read TGTGCCAGCACCCCCCCCCGGGACATATACAATCAGCCCCAGCATTTT.

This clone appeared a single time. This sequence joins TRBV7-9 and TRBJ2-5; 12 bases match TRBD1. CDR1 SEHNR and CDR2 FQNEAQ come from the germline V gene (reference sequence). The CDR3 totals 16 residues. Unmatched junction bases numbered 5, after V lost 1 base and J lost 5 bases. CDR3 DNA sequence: TGTGCCAGCAGCTTAGAGGGACAGGGGGCTGGGGAGACCCAGTACTTC. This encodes CASSLEGQGAGETQYF.

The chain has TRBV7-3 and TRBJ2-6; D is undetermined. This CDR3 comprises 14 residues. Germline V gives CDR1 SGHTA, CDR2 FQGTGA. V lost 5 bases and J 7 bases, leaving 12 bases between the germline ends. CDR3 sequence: CASSNQALANVLTF. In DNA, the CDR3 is TGTGCCAGCAGCAACCAGGCCCTTGCCAACGTCCTGACTTTC.

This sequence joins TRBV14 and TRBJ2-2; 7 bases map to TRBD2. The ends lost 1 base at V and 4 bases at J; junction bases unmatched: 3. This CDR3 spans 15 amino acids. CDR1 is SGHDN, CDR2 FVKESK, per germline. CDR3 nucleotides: TGTGCCAGCAGCCAAGTTCGGGGGGTCACCGGGGAGCTGTTTTTT. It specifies CASSQVRGVTGELFF. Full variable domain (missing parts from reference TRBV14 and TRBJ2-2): EAGVTQFPSHSVIEKGQTVTLRCDPISGHDNLYWYRRVMGKEIKFLLHFVKESKQDESGMPNNRFLAERTGGTYSTLKVQPAELEDSGVYFCASSQVRGVTGELFFGEGSRLTVL.

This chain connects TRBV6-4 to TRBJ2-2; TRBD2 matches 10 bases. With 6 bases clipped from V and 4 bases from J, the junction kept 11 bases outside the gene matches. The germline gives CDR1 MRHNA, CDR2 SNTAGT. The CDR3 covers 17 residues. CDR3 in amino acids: CASSPLAGVPRTGELFF. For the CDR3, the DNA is TGTGCCAGCAGCCCCCTAGCGGGAGTTCCGCGCACCGGGGAGCTGTTTTTT.

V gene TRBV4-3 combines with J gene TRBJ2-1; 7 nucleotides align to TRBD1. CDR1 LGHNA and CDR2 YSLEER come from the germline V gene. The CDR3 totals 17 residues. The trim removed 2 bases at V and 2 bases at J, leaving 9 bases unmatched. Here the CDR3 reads CASSQKGPGQTYNEQFF. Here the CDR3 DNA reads TGCGCCAGCAGCCAAAAGGGCCCGGGACAGACCTACAATGAGCAGTTCTTC.

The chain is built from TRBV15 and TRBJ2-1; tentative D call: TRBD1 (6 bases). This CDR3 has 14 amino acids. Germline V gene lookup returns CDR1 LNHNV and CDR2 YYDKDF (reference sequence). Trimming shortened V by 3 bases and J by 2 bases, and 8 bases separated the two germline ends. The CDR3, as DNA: TGTGCCACCAGCAGGCCAGGGGCCTACAATGAGCAGTTCTTC. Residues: CATSRPGAYNEQFF.

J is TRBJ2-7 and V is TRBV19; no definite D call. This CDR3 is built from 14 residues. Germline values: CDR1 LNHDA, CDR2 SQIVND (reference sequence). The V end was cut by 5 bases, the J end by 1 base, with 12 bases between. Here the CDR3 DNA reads TGTGCCAGTAGTCTAGGGTTACGGTCCTACGAGCAGTACTTC. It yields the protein CASSLGLRSYEQYF.